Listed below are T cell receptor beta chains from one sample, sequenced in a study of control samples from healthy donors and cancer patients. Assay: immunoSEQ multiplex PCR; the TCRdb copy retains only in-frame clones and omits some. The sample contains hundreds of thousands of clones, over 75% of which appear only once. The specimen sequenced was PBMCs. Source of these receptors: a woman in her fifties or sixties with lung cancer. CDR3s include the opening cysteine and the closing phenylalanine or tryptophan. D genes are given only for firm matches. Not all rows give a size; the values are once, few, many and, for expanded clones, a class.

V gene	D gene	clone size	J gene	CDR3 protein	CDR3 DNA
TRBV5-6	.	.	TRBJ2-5	CASSPIGARLQETQYF	TGTGCCAGCAGCCCGATAGGGGCCCGGCTCCAAGAGACCCAGTACTTC
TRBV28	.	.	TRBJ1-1	CASSYGYTEAFF	TGTGCCAGCAGTTACGGTTACACTGAAGCTTTCTTT
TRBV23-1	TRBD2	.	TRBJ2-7	CASSQSREGQTYEQYF	TGCGCCAGCAGTCAATCTCGGGAGGGGCAGACCTACGAGCAGTACTTC
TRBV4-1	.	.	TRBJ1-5	CASSQSTGIYQPQHF	TGCGCCAGCAGCCAAAGTACCGGGATTTATCAGCCCCAGCATTTT
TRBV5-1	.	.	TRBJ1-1	CASSLDTGMNTEAFF	TGCGCCAGCAGCTTGGATACAGGGATGAACACTGAAGCTTTCTTT
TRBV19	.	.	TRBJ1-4	CASNDRGGNEKLFF	TGTGCCAGTAATGATCGGGGAGGGAACGAAAAACTGTTTTTT
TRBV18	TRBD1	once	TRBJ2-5	CASSPLAGGRETQYF	TGTGCCAGCTCACCACTCGCAGGGGGCAGAGAGACCCAGTACTTC
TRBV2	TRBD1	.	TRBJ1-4	CASRRGGQGEKLFF	TGTGCCAGCAGGAGGGGGGGACAGGGGGAAAAACTGTTTTTT
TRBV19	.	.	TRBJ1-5	CASSMGWEGHQPQHF	TGTGCCAGTAGTATGGGATGGGAAGGGCATCAGCCCCAGCATTTT
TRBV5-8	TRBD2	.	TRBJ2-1	CASSLAGTSGGYVQFF	TGTGCCAGCAGCTTGGCCGGGACTAGCGGGGGGTACGTGCAGTTCTTC
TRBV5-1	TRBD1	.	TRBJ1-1	CASSRDRPMNTEAFF	TGCGCCAGCAGCCGGGACAGGCCTATGAACACTGAAGCTTTCTTT
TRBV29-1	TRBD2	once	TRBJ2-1	CSVDSGTSGGRAIDEQFF	TGCAGCGTTGACTCCGGGACTAGCGGGGGCCGTGCAATCGATGAGCAGTTCTTC
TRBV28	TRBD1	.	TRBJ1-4	CASTGQGINEKLFF	TGTGCCAGCACGGGACAGGGGATTAATGAAAAACTGTTTTTT
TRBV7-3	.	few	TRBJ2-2	CASSSRGRGPLGTGELFF	TGTGCCAGCAGCTCGAGGGGCAGGGGCCCCTTGGGCACCGGGGAGCTGTTTTTT
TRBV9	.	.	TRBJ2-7	CASSVSGTPVYEQYF	TGTGCCAGCAGCGTATCGGGGACACCCGTCTACGAGCAGTACTTC
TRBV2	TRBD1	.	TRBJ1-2	CASGGQGYYGYTF	TGTGCCAGCGGAGGACAGGGGTACTATGGCTACACCTTC
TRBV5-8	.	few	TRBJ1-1	CASSSARGNTEAFF	TGTGCCAGCAGCTCCGCTAGGGGGAACACTGAAGCTTTCTTT
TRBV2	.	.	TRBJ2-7	CASSEALGRYEQYF	TGTGCCAGCAGTGAAGCGCTGGGCAGATACGAGCAGTACTTC
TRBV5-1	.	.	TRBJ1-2	CASSLATAALSGYTF	TGCGCCAGCAGCTTGGCTACAGCAGCACTATCTGGCTACACCTTC
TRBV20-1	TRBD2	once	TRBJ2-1	CSASLILPLAGGPKYNEQFF	TGCAGTGCTAGTTTGATCTTACCGCTAGCGGGGGGGCCGAAGTACAATGAGCAGTTCTTC
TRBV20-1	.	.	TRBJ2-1	CSGVGYNEQFF	TGCAGTGGGGTAGGGTACAATGAGCAGTTCTTC
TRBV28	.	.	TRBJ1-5	CASSLLTPGQPQHF	TGTGCCAGCAGTTTACTCACGCCGGGGCAGCCCCAGCATTTT
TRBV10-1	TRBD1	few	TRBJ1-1	CASSEPGQGITEAFF	TGCGCCAGCAGTGAGCCTGGACAGGGGATCACTGAAGCTTTCTTT
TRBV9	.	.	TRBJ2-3	CASSVEVAGTDTQYF	TGTGCCAGCAGCGTAGAGGTCGCGGGTACAGATACGCAGTATTTT